This paragraph reports one T cell receptor (beta chain). Its specificity is unknown. The missing conserved phenylalanine or tryptophan at the end of this CDR3 makes a read error likely. The DNA is left out, because the CDR3 cannot be placed on it with certainty; the CDR3 is given as TCRdb lists it. These data come from a study of tumor-infiltrating lymphocytes in primary liver carcinoma. Across the whole study: Staged T1-T3 N0M0, the tumors had sizes that ranged from roughly 4.2 to 10 cm across.

Regarding the study as a whole: It was tumor-adjacent and tumor-blood pairs that overlapped less than tumor region pairs did.

With approximately 470 ng total RNA as template and a constant-region primer, TCR beta cDNA was made. Slightly modified ARM-PCR served as the procedure for the TCR beta libraries. These libraries came from three rounds of nested multiplex PCR. Rounds one and two of PCR, each of 10 to 11 cycles, were primed with TRBV1-TRBV30 forward primers and a C-beta reverse primer. TCRdb independently ran MiXCR on the multiplex PCR reads; one entry per CDR3 protein. Here the sample spans 330,000 or so distinct CDR3 sequences, 65% being singletons. The CDR3 spans 16 residues, counting both ends. CDR1 and CDR2 from the germline V gene are SGHAT and FQNNGV. The source of the blood RNA was unsorted whole blood, and germline DNA was extracted as well. Presurgery, approximately 4 milliliters of peripheral blood were collected.

The clonotype was recovered from a man aged 35-49 years with primary liver carcinoma and hepatitis B virus infection. The chain carries TRBV11-2 and TRBJ2-4. The sample taken for sequencing was peripheral blood. CDR3: CASSLAVELAKNIQHY.